The subject of this entry is one T cell receptor beta chain. This CDR3 has 14 amino acids. Per the germline V gene, CDR1 is SGDLS and CDR2 is YYNGEE. V was shortened by 0 bases and J by 2 bases, with 9 bases between the two germline ends. Primers included in the PCR were 60 Vbeta and 13 Jbeta primers. Sequencing was performed with immunoSEQ multiplex PCR; in TCRdb, only in-frame clones are kept and a portion is missing. The sample consists of around 140,000 clones, 70% of them appearing once. The entry originates in a study of cytomegalovirus exposure and HLA in healthy donors. The TCR originated in a woman aged 55-75 years in good health and CMV-seropositive. V is TRBV9 and J is TRBJ2-7; possible D gene TRBD1, 6 bases. The sample was PBMCs. This chain's CDR3 is CASSVGTAPYEQYF. The CDR3 DNA sequence: TGTGCCAGCAGCGTAGGGACAGCTCCCTACGAGCAGTACTTC.